This TCR beta chain was captured by sequencing in a study of blood T cell repertoires in COVID-19. About the study: The analysed material was cDNA or gDNA that came from T cells, B-cell-depleted T cells, or PBMCs.

In the study's own analysis: Nucleated cell counts were estimated from reference gene primer amplification. Using immunoSEQ multiplex PCR, the repertoire was profiled, and TCRdb retains in-frame clones only, with some absent. D and trimming come from the DNA, and the V and J calls and clone size come from that table. This sample carries 200,000 or so clones, around four fifths of them seen once, and the ten largest clones take 5.2%. Per germline, CDR1 MNHNS and CDR2 SASEGT. Trimming removed 2 bases from V and 6 bases from J, with 13 bases in between. CDR3 size: 14 residues. Material for sequencing was peripheral blood. The V call is TRBV6-1, the J call TRBJ1-1; D unresolved. The sequence was collected from a woman younger than 45 with acute or convalescent COVID-19. The CDR3 loop reads CASSEIRGRSEAFF. CDR3 DNA: TGTGCCAGCAGTGAAATACGGGGAAGGTCTGAAGCTTTCTTT.